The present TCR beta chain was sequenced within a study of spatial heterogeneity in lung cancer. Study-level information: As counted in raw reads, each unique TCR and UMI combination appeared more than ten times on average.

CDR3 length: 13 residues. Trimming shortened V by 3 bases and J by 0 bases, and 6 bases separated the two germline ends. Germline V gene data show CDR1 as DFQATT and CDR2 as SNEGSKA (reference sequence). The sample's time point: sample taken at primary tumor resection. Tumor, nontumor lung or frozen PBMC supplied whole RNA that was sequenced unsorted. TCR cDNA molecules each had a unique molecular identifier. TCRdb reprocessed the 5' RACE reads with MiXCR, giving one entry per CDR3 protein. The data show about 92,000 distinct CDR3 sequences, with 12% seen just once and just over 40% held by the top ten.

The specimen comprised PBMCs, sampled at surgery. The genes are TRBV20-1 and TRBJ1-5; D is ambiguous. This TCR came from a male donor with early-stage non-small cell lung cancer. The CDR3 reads CSASTASNQPQHF. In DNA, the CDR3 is TGCAGTGCTAGTACGGCTAGCAATCAGCCCCAGCATTTT.